The present T cell receptor beta chain was sequenced within a study of human T cells and chemical hapten exposure. Stated time point: pre-sensitization, week 0. Treatment defined: therapeutic diphenylcyclopropenone sensitization with weekly scalp DPC. Study findings and constraints: Sensitizing to DPC left TCRs with a frequency above 1 in 1000 unaltered.

The study used a library that attached unique molecular identifiers to individual cDNA molecules. Via MiXCR, TCRdb re-called the RACE reads, giving one row per CDR3 protein. The profile covers about 59,000 distinct CDR3 sequences, with about 11% appearing a single time and approximately 4% taken by the ten largest. The V gene's germline CDR1 is MDHEN and CDR2 SYDVKM. CDR3 length equals 14 residues. This clonotype occurred a few times. Antigen unknown. A junction end diverges from the germline sequence, so it may reflect a read error. The V call is TRBV28, the J call TRBJ1-3; perhaps TRBD1 as D (5 bases). Sequences were derived from whole blood, sampled in connection with sensitization to the hapten diphenylcyclopropenone (DPC). This sequence was found in a woman between 35 and 50 years old with alopecia areata. Some clones in this sample may be carry-over from other donors' samples. The CDR3 sequence: CASSPPGAGSTIYF. In nucleotides, the CDR3 is TGTGCCAGCAGTCCGCCCGGGGCTGGAAGCACCATATATTTT.